These T cell receptor beta chains were read from a single sample in a study of cytomegalovirus exposure and HLA in healthy donors. Produced via immunoSEQ multiplex PCR; TCRdb's table is partial and in-frame only. The sample contains around 260,000 clones, less than 95% of which appear only once. The sequenced sample consisted of PBMCs. The receptors here all came from a woman aged 25 to 39 in good health and CMV-seronegative. Both conserved end residues are part of each CDR3. D genes are given only for firm matches. Rows give clone size only sometimes, using once, few, many, or a class for an expanded clone.

cdr3_nt | cdr3_aa | d_call | clone_size | j_call | v_call
TGTGCCAGCAGCCCGTCAGGAGACCTCAATGAGCAGTTCTTC | CASSPSGDLNEQFF | . | few | TRBJ2-1 | TRBV11-3
TGTGCCAGCAGCCGAGCAGGGGAGGATGAAGCTTTCTTT | CASSRAGEDEAFF | . | few | TRBJ1-1 | TRBV7-9
TGCGCCAGCAGCTTGCGAGACAGAGAAGAGACCCAGTACTTC | CASSLRDREETQYF | . | . | TRBJ2-5 | TRBV5-1
TGTGCCAGCAGCTTGGGACAGTCCGTCGAGCAGTACTTC | CASSLGQSVEQYF | . | once | TRBJ2-7 | TRBV5-6
TGTGCCAGCAGCTTCGGGGGATTGCTCGAAGCTTTCTTT | CASSFGGLLEAFF | . | . | TRBJ1-1 | TRBV5-6
TGTGCCAGCGAGACAGGGCCGGCAGATACGCAGTATTTT | CASETGPADTQYF | TRBD1 | . | TRBJ2-3 | TRBV28
TGTGCCAGCAGTTCAGCTCACAGGGGGCGCGTCACTGAAGCTTTCTTT | CASSSAHRGRVTEAFF | TRBD1 | . | TRBJ1-1 | TRBV28
TGTGCCAGCAGTACGACAGGTTTGAATCAGCCCCAGCATTTT | CASSTTGLNQPQHF | . | . | TRBJ1-5 | TRBV6-5
TGTGCCAGTGACAGAACCGGGACTAGCGGGAGAGATACGCAGTATTTT | CASDRTGTSGRDTQYF | TRBD2 | . | TRBJ2-3 | TRBV2
TGTGCCAGCAGCCCTTGGGTGGGGACCGGGGAGCTGTTTTTT | CASSPWVGTGELFF | . | . | TRBJ2-2 | TRBV14
TGCGCCAGCAGCTTGGGGCAGGGGGCGCGCTACGAGCAGTACTTC | CASSLGQGARYEQYF | TRBD1 | . | TRBJ2-7 | TRBV5-1
TGTGCCAGCAGCCTTTGGGCCACCTCCAAAAACATTCAGTACTTC | CASSLWATSKNIQYF | . | . | TRBJ2-4 | TRBV5-6
TGTGCCAGCAGTTACTCGAACAGGCCCCTGTCCAACGTCCTGACTTTC | CASSYSNRPLSNVLTF | . | . | TRBJ2-6 | TRBV6-5
TGTGCCAGCAGCTTGGCACAAGAGACCCAGTACTTC | CASSLAQETQYF | . | . | TRBJ2-5 | TRBV7-8
TGCGCCAGCAGCTTACACCCGGGACAAGAGACCCAGTACTTC | CASSLHPGQETQYF | . | . | TRBJ2-5 | TRBV5-1
TGTGCCAGCAGTTTGGACAGGTTGGGGGCCTACGAGCAGTACTTC | CASSLDRLGAYEQYF | TRBD1 | . | TRBJ2-7 | TRBV28
TGCGCCAGCAGCTTGGCCGAGATTAACACTGAAGCTTTCTTT | CASSLAEINTEAFF | . | . | TRBJ1-1 | TRBV5-1
TGCGCCAGCAGCCAAGACGCCGTCTCTGGGGATGGCTACACCTTC | CASSQDAVSGDGYTF | . | . | TRBJ1-2 | TRBV4-3
TGCAGCGTTCCAAAATCCGGGGCCTATGGCTACACCTTC | CSVPKSGAYGYTF | . | . | TRBJ1-2 | TRBV29-1
TGTGCCAGCAGCTTAGATCTTGGAGAGACCCAGTACTTC | CASSLDLGETQYF | . | . | TRBJ2-5 | TRBV11-3
TGCGCCAGCAGGGGGACAGGTTTGGAGCAGTACTTC | CASRGTGLEQYF | TRBD1 | . | TRBJ2-7 | TRBV5-1
TGCAGCGTTGACACCGATTCCTACGAGCAGTACTTC | CSVDTDSYEQYF | . | . | TRBJ2-7 | TRBV29-1
TGCGCCAGCAGCAGGGGACAGTCCTACGAGCAGTACTTC | CASSRGQSYEQYF | TRBD1 | . | TRBJ2-7 | TRBV5-1
TGTGCCAGCAGCTTATTCGCCCTCATGGGGCAGGGAGGTCCCGAGCAGTACTTC | CASSLFALMGQGGPEQYF | . | . | TRBJ2-7 | TRBV7-8
TGTGCCAGCAGTCGGCCTTTAGCGGGAGACTTCTACGAGCAGTACTTC | CASSRPLAGDFYEQYF | TRBD2 | . | TRBJ2-7 | TRBV28